This T cell receptor (beta chain) was sequenced in a study of response to subunit inactivated influenza vaccine. Overall study results and limits: A suggestion made by the authors is that each seasonal influenza vaccination recruits few new T cells.

The CDR3 is 15 amino acids. Trimming took 0 bases from V and 6 from J, leaving 12 bases between them. MiXCR was run by TCRdb on the RT-PCR reads, yielding one entry per CDR3 protein. The sample yields 550,000 to 650,000 distinct CDR3 sequences, approximately 12% seen once. This clonotype was counted only a few times. Antigen specificity is unknown. The source material was PBMCs from blood, sampled on the day of vaccination. The TCR comes from a middle-aged man who received an inactivated influenza vaccine. The gene calls are TRBV12-3 or TRBV12-4 and TRBJ1-5, with D perhaps TRBD1 (5 bases). The CDR3 here is CASSLAGGASQPQHF. DNA of the CDR3: TGTGCCAGCAGTTTAGCGGGAGGGGCTAGTCAGCCCCAGCATTTT.